These 12 T cell receptor beta chains share one sample of origin, sequenced in a study of immune cell composition in non-small cell lung cancer. Assay: immunoSEQ multiplex PCR; the TCRdb copy retains only in-frame clones and omits some. The sample shows 2,000 to 2,500 clones, around 78% of them seen only once. The specimen sequenced was lung tumor tissue. The receptors here all came from a human donor with non-small cell lung cancer.

The chain joins TRBV7-2 to TRBJ2-1, with 8 bases identical to TRBD2. In germline, CDR1 is SGHTA, CDR2 FQGNSA. The CDR3 spans 18 residues. V was clipped by 0 bases and J by 5 bases; unmatched bases: 12. CDR3 coding DNA: TGTGCCAGCAGCTTAGCGAGTATAGCGGGAAATTTTAACAATGAGCAGTTCTTC. This gives the protein CASSLASIAGNFNNEQFF. Using reference TRBV7-2 and TRBJ2-1 for the parts outside the CDR3, the full variable domain is GAGVSQSPSNKVTEKGKDVELRCDPISGHTALYWYRQSLGQGLEFLIYFQGNSAPDKSGLPSDRFSAERTGGSVSTLTIQRTQQEDSAVYLCASSLASIAGNFNNEQFFGPGTRLTVL.

The table lists this clone with a count of one. The V and J genes are TRBV11-2 and TRBJ1-2; maybe TRBD1 (5 bases). CDR1 is SGHAT, CDR2 FQNNGV, per germline. Trimming left V 2 bases short and J 14 bases short, with 21 bases between. CDR3 length: 14 residues. The CDR3 DNA follows: TGTGCCAGCAGCTTATGGGGACTCAACCTAGTATCAACCTTC. Translated: CASSLWGLNLVSTF.

The gene calls are TRBV28 and TRBJ1-5; TRBD1 might be the D (6 bases). The CDR3 loop spans 19 amino acids. CDR1 is MDHEN and CDR2 is SYDVKM in the germline V gene. The V and J ends lost 7 bases and 3 bases respectively, with 28 bases between them. The CDR3 protein is CASNPSPGQGSLYNQPQHF. CDR3 DNA: TGTGCCAGCAACCCCTCTCCGGGACAAGGCTCGTTATACAATCAGCCCCAGCATTTT.

The genes are TRBV6-5 and TRBJ2-7, with D possibly being TRBD2 (5 bases). Germline-derived CDR1 and CDR2 are MNHEY and SVGAGI. Trimming cost V 6 bases and J 5 bases, with 14 bases left between them. This CDR3 has 13 amino acids. The DNA of the CDR3 is TGTGCCAGCAGGCCCCCTGGGAGAAACGAGCAGTACTTC. It is translated as CASRPPGRNEQYF.

This clone has more than one count but fewer than ten. The chain recombines TRBV29-1 with TRBJ1-1; unclear D gene. Trimming pared 7 bases from V and 1 base from J, leaving 7 bases between. Germline assignment: CDR1 SQVTM and CDR2 ANQGSEA. CDR3 size: 11 residues. The CDR3: CSGTENTEAFF. In DNA, the CDR3 is TGCAGCGGCACAGAGAACACTGAAGCTTTCTTT.

The chain joins TRBV5-4 to TRBJ2-1; D remains ambiguous. CDR1 SGHNT and CDR2 YYREEE come from the germline V gene (reference sequence). Deletions cut 4 bases from V and 8 bases from J, with 16 bases between. This CDR3 is built from 14 residues. Here the CDR3 reads CASSDFTKIHEQFF. CDR3 DNA: TGTGCCAGCAGCGACTTTACGAAAATTCATGAGCAGTTCTTC.

The chain carries TRBV7-9 and TRBJ2-3; 8 bases map to TRBD2. J lost 2 bases, V lost 2 bases, and 6 bases had no gene match. CDR1 and CDR2 from the germline V gene are SEHNR and FQNEAQ (reference sequence). The CDR3 totals 16 residues. The CDR3, as DNA: TGTGCCAGCAGCTTACCAGGCGGGAGGACCACAGATACGCAGTATTTT. Translated, it gives CASSLPGGRTTDTQYF.

This rearrangement joins TRBV15 to TRBJ2-7; D not certain. Trimming took 0 bases from V and 0 from J, leaving 18 bases between them. The CDR3 runs 18 residues. Germline V gene lookup returns CDR1 LNHNV and CDR2 YYDKDF (reference sequence). This CDR3 reads CATSREYFPHPSSYEQYF. The CDR3 DNA is TGTGCCACCAGCAGAGAATATTTCCCCCACCCGAGCTCCTACGAGCAGTACTTC.

The V gene is TRBV18, the J gene TRBJ2-2; D gene uncertain. Germline V gene data show CDR1 as KGHSH and CDR2 as LQKENI. V was clipped by 8 bases and J by 4 bases, with 5 bases between them. This CDR3 is built from 11 residues. Here the CDR3 DNA reads TGTGCCAGCCAATCCACCGGGGAGCTGTTTTTT. Its protein is CASQSTGELFF.

V gene TRBV6-4 combines with J gene TRBJ1-1; D remains unclear. V lost 3 bases and J 1 base, leaving 21 bases between the germline ends. Looked up from germline, CDR1 is MRHNA and CDR2 is SNTAGT. The CDR3 covers 18 residues. The chain's CDR3 is CASSEPGRRTEGNTEAFF. For the CDR3, the DNA is TGTGCCAGCAGTGAGCCCGGAAGAAGGACGGAGGGGAACACTGAAGCTTTCTTT.

The chain combines TRBV7-9 with TRBJ2-7; no definite D call. In germline, CDR1 is SEHNR, CDR2 FQNEAQ (reference sequence). The CDR3 extends over 13 amino acids. Trimming stripped 1 base from V and 1 base from J, with 5 bases between. The CDR3 reads CASSLVVSYEQYF. CDR3 nucleotides: TGTGCCAGCAGCTTAGTAGTGTCCTACGAGCAGTACTTC.

This rearrangement joins TRBV6-5 to TRBJ2-3; 10 bases align to TRBD2. CDR3 size: 15 residues. V was pared by 9 bases and J by 4 bases, with 10 bases of the junction left unmatched. CDR1 is MNHEY and CDR2 is SVGAGI in the germline V gene. Here the CDR3 reads CASTQAGGKPDTQYF. In DNA, the CDR3 is TGTGCCAGTACCCAAGCGGGAGGGAAGCCAGATACGCAGTATTTT.